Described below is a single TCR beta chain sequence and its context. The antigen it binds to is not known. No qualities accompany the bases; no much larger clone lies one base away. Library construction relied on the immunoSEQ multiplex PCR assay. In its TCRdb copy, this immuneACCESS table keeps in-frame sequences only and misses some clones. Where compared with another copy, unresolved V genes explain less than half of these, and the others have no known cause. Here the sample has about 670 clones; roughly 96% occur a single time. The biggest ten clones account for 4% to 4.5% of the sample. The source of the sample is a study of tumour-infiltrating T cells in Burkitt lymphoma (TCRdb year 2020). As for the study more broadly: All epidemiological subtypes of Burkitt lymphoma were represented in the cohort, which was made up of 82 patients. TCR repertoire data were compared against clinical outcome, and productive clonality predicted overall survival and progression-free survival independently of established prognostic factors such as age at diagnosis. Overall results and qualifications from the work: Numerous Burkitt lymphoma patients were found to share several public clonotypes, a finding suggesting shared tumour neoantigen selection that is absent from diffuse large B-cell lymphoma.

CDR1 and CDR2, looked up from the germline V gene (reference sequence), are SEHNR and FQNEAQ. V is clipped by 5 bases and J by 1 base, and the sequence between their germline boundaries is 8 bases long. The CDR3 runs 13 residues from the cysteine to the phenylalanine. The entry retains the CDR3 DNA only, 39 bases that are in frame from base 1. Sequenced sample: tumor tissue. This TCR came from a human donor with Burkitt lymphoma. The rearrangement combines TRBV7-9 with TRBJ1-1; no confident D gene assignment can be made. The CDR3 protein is CASSLHANTEAFF. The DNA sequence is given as TGTGCCAGCAGCCTACACGCGAACACTGAAGCTTTCTTT.